This T cell receptor beta chain derives from a study of blood T cell repertoires in COVID-19. On the study more broadly: Specimens from acute and convalescent COVID-19 originated in the United States, Italy and Spain. Nucleic acid was either cDNA or gDNA, and it came from T cells, B-cell-depleted T cells, or PBMCs.

Original processing methods: Estimation of nucleated cell counts was performed using reference gene primer amplification. TCRdb's table, derived via immunoSEQ multiplex PCR, lists solely in-frame clones and lacks some. From that table come the V and J calls and clone size; the DNA was used to work out D and trimming. The table has about 220,000 clones, around 84% seen once; the top ten hold 4.5% to 5.5%. Looked up from germline, CDR1 is SNHLY and CDR2 is FYNNEI. The CDR3 runs to 13 residues. Trimming at V came to 8 bases and at J to 9 bases, leaving 10 bases not matched to a gene. The receptor was isolated from a woman aged 55 to 70 who had recovered from COVID-19. Input material: peripheral blood. The chain is built from TRBV2 and TRBJ2-1; 7 nucleotides agree with TRBD1. The CDR3 is CASHRDSVGEQFF. CDR3 DNA: TGTGCCAGCCACCGGGACAGTGTAGGTGAGCAGTTCTTC.